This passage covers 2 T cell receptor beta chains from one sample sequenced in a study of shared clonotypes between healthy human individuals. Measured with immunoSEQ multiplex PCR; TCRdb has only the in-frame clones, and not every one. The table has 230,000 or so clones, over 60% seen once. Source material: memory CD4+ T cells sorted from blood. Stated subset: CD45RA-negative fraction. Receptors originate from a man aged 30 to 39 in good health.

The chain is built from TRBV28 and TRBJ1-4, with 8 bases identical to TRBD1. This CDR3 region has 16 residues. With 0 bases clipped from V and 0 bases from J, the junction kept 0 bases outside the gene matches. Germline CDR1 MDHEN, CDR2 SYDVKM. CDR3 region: CASSLWTGATNEKLFF. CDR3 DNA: TGTGCCAGCAGTTTATGGACAGGGGCAACTAATGAAAAACTGTTTTTT.

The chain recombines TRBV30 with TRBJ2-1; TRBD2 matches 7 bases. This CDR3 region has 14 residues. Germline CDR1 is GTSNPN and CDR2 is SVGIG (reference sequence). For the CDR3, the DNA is TGTGCGCTAAAGCGGGAAAGCTGGGCCAATGAGCAGTTCTTC. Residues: CALKRESWANEQFF. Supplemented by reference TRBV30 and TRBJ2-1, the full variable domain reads SQTIHQWPATLVQPVGSPLSLECTVEGTSNPNLYWYRQAAGRGLQLLFYSVGIGQISSEVPQNLSASRPQDRQFILSSKKLLLSDSGFYLCALKRESWANEQFFGPGTRLTVL.